These 10 T cell receptor beta chains came from one sample sequenced in a study of cytomegalovirus exposure and HLA in healthy donors. TCRdb's table, derived via immunoSEQ multiplex PCR, lists solely in-frame clones and lacks some. The sample carries 70,000 or so clones, about 94% recorded once. The sample was PBMCs. The receptors were sampled from a woman under 30 in good health and CMV-seronegative.

This clone appeared once. This chain connects TRBV5-6 to TRBJ2-5; tentatively, D is TRBD1 (6 bases). CDR3 size: 14 residues. CDR1 is SGHDT, CDR2 YYEEEE, per germline. The V and J ends lost 5 bases and 3 bases respectively, with 14 bases between them. In DNA form, the CDR3 reads TGTGCCAGCAGGACGGACCCAGGGGAAGAGACCCAGTACTTC. Its translation: CASRTDPGEETQYF.

The chain couples TRBV5-6 to TRBJ2-1; D is possibly TRBD2 (6 bases). The V end was cut by 0 bases, the J end by 0 bases, with 13 bases between. CDR1 and CDR2 from the germline V gene are SGHDT and YYEEEE. This CDR3 contains 17 residues. Here the CDR3 reads CASSLGSLAPSYNEQFF. For the CDR3, the DNA is TGTGCCAGCAGCTTGGGATCCCTAGCGCCCTCCTACAATGAGCAGTTCTTC. The variable domain in full, completed from reference TRBV5-6 and TRBJ2-1, reads DAGVTQSPTHLIKTRGQQVTLRCSPKSGHDTVSWYQQALGQGPQFIFQYYEEEERQRGNFPDRFSGHQFPNYSSELNVNALLLGDSALYLCASSLGSLAPSYNEQFFGPGTRLTVL.

This chain joins TRBV18 and TRBJ2-5; 8 nucleotides agree with TRBD2. The CDR3 has 14 amino acids. Germline CDR1 and CDR2: KGHSH and LQKENI. The V and J ends lost 4 bases and 4 bases, in that order; junction bases with no gene match: 5. CDR3 nucleotides: TGTGCCAGCTCACGAACGGGACTAGGAGAGACCCAGTACTTC. It translates to CASSRTGLGETQYF.

V is TRBV5-1 and J is TRBJ1-3; TRBD1 agrees at 8 bases. V lost 2 bases, J lost 4 bases, and 5 bases stayed unmatched. The CDR3 is made up of 15 amino acids. CDR1 and CDR2 (germline): SGHRS, YFSETQ. In DNA, the CDR3 is TGCGCCAGCAGCTTCGCGACAGGGGTCGGAAACACCATATATTTT. As protein: CASSFATGVGNTIYF.

This rearrangement joins TRBV9 to TRBJ2-2, with D perhaps matching TRBD1 (5 bases). This CDR3 region has 13 residues. Germline V lookup: CDR1 SGDLS, CDR2 YYNGEE. The V end was cut by 4 bases, the J end by 6 bases, with 10 bases between. CDR3 coding DNA: TGTGCCAGCAGCCCCGTAGGGGCCGGGGAGCTGTTTTTT. It specifies CASSPVGAGELFF.

DNA for the CDR3: TGCGCCAGCAGCTTGGATGGACAGGGAAGCAATCAGCCCCAGCATTTT. Protein sequence: CASSLDGQGSNQPQHF. V and J are TRBV5-1 and TRBJ1-5, with 8 bases aligning to TRBD1. The CDR3 sequence is 16 residues long. CDR1 is SGHRS and CDR2 is YFSETQ in the germline V gene. V lost 0 bases to trimming and J lost 1 base; unmatched junction nucleotides: 3.

The chain uses TRBV18 and TRBJ2-7, with TRBD2 matching 13 bases. The CDR3 covers 17 residues. Looked up from germline, CDR1 is KGHSH and CDR2 is LQKENI. Germline trimming cut 3 bases from V and 6 bases from J; bases unmatched to any gene: 11. The CDR3 coding sequence is TGTGCCAGCTCACCGACCCTGGGGACTAGCGGGATACTCGAGCAGTACTTC. Its protein product is CASSPTLGTSGILEQYF.

The chain recombines TRBV5-1 with TRBJ2-1; 12 nucleotides match TRBD2. CDR3 length equals 17 residues. Germline CDR1 reads SGHRS; CDR2 reads YFSETQ. The V segment lost 0 bases and the J segment 9 bases; nucleotides outside the gene matches: 10. The DNA of the CDR3 is TGCGCCAGCAGCTTGGACCTGGGGGCTAGCGGGGGGGCTGAGCAGTTCTTC. It translates to CASSLDLGASGGAEQFF.

In this sample, this clone turned up once. The chain couples TRBV19 to TRBJ2-3, with D maybe TRBD2 (5 bases). The V gene lost 7 bases and the J gene lost 2 bases, with 10 bases spanning the gap. The V gene's germline CDR1 is LNHDA and CDR2 SQIVND (reference sequence). CDR3 length: 13 amino acids. The CDR3 region has the DNA TGTGCCAGTACGGGGTCCCACACAGATACGCAGTATTTT. Translation: CASTGSHTDTQYF.

The chain uses TRBV27 and TRBJ2-7; the D gene is possibly TRBD2 (5 bases). The CDR3 runs 15 residues. V lost 3 bases and J lost 0, with 12 bases in between. Germline CDR1 is MNHEY and CDR2 is SMNVEV (reference sequence). Written as DNA, the CDR3 is TGTGCCAGCAGTTTTTTTCCTGGGAGCTCCTACGAGCAGTACTTC. Translating gives CASSFFPGSSYEQYF.